This TCR beta chain is drawn from a study of neurological immune-mediated disorders (dated by TCRdb to the late 2010s). General notes on the study: Peripheral blood TCR-beta repertoires from patients with HTLV-I-associated myelopathy (HAM/TSP), patients with multiple sclerosis, and healthy controls were compared in the study using UMI-based sequencing. The cohort included about 70 subjects: approximately 14 with HAM/TSP, about 34 with multiple sclerosis, and approximately 20 healthy controls. The roughly 110 TCR-beta libraries included longitudinal samples, technical triplicates and paired sorted CD4+ and CD8+ T-cell subsets alongside PBMC samples.

Unsorted PBMC libraries were generated from 2 million PBMCs stored in RNAlater at -80 °C until RNA extraction. Peripheral blood was subjected to Ficoll-Hypaque density gradient centrifugation to isolate PBMCs, which were then cryopreserved in liquid nitrogen. Beyond this particular receptor, the publication reports: TCR clonal expansion was highest in HAM/TSP patients and lowest in MS patients, with MS patients falling below even healthy controls. Expanded clones from different subjects shared no identical CDR3 amino acid sequences, which suggests that TCR-beta repertoires were private in all groups.

Between the V and J ends, shortened by 5 bases and 5 bases respectively, the junction contains 9 bases. The germline V gene yields SGHVS for CDR1 and FNYEAQ for CDR2. Including cysteine and phenylalanine, the CDR3 has 12 amino acids. Only CDR3 DNA is held: 36 bases, read in frame from base 1. The sample holds many counts of this clonotype. Its antigen is currently not known. Base-call qualities are not available, and no considerably larger clone is one nucleotide away. cDNA was synthesized by template-switch 5'RACE using a primer carrying a 10-nucleotide random unique molecular identifier by which each TCR transcript was tagged. Every sequencing run yielded over 170 million TCR-beta sequences covering 15-18 subjects. The RNeasy kit was used for extraction of total RNA. The KAPA Real-time Library Amplification kit was used to amplify TCR-beta VDJ regions with primers targeting the TCR constant region and the 5'RACE anchor. A first PCR added sample indexes and Illumina adaptors, and a second PCR then raised library yield. After Ampure bead purification, the TCR product of roughly 650 bp was size-selected on a 2% E-gel SizeSelection system. Before pooling, library quality was assessed on a Bioanalyzer, concentration was determined with Qubit, and library quantification was performed with the Kapa Library Quantification kit. Paired-end 2 x 150 bp sequencing of the libraries was performed on an Illumina HiSeq 2500. To increase sequence diversity, roughly 24-32% phiX was spiked into each library pool. On the authors' methods: Quality-filtered reads were processed with the UMI-based MiGEC pipeline, which removed over 80% of raw TCR sequences during error correction. VDJ genes were aligned to IMGT germline references, and clonotypes were defined by unique CDR3 amino acid sequence plus V-J genes. VDJtools evaluated clonal expansion, Shannon diversity and CDR3 relatedness (CalcPairwiseDistances, ClusterSamples); CLCbio workbench built phylogenetic trees. Clones with at least 8 unique UMIs were defined as expanded, with this threshold being based on coefficient-of-variation modelling across technical triplicates. Starting from the raw public reads, TCRdb applied fastp trimming at Q25, assembled clones with MiXCR and retained in-frame beta chains. Identical CDR3 protein sequences are pooled into one entry, listed with their most common genes and DNA. In this record, the V and J calls reflect TCRdb's handling and not the investigators' own analysis. Across this sample there are 50,000 to 55,000 distinct CDR3 sequences, with 10% seen only once. Under 5.5% of the sample is taken by the ten largest.

The clonotype comes from a man aged 65 to 85 with HTLV-1-associated myelopathy (HAM/TSP). The sample taken for sequencing was PBMCs. The V gene is TRBV7-6 and the J gene is TRBJ2-5, with the D gene too uncertain to name. CDR3 loop: CASSAFHETQYF. The nucleotide sequence is given as TGTGCCAGCAGCGCATTCCATGAGACCCAGTACTTC.